The next 24 T cell receptor beta chains were all read from a single sample in a study of PD-1 blockade in classical Hodgkin lymphoma. The assay was immunoSEQ multiplex PCR, and TCRdb's table has in-frame clones only and misses some. In the table there are approximately 110,000 clones, roughly 89% of which are singletons. Time point denoted: cycle 4 day 1 (C4D1), after five to seven weeks of nivolumab. Every patient relapsed after autologous stem cell transplantation, and brentuximab vedotin exposure varied. The sample was peripheral blood mononuclear cells (PBMCs), taken before the fourth cycle of nivolumab. The receptors here all came from a human donor with classical Hodgkin lymphoma.

The rearrangement uses TRBV5-1 and TRBJ2-3, with 10 bases lining up with TRBD2. This CDR3 comprises 18 residues. Trimming removed 0 bases from V and 5 bases from J; junction bases left unmatched: 12. The germline V gene encodes CDR1 SGHRS and CDR2 YFSETQ. For the CDR3, the DNA is TGCGCCAGCAGCTTGGTTAAAAGCGGGAGGGCCCTGGGAGATACGCAGTATTTT. Amino acid sequence: CASSLVKSGRALGDTQYF.

V is TRBV5-1 and J is TRBJ2-7; weak D call: TRBD2 (6 bases). The CDR3 is 19 amino acids. V was shortened by 4 bases and J by 1 base, with 27 bases between the two germline ends. CDR1 is SGHRS and CDR2 is YFSETQ in the germline V gene. The CDR3 reads CASSARQFPTGTRSYEQYF. The CDR3 bases are TGCGCCAGCAGCGCTAGACAGTTTCCTACCGGGACTCGTTCCTACGAGCAGTACTTC.

This clone was recorded only once. The chain joins TRBV5-6 to TRBJ2-7, with D possibly matching TRBD1 (7 bases). The germline V gene encodes CDR1 SGHDT and CDR2 YYEEEE. The CDR3 runs 15 residues. The V and J ends lost 1 base and 2 bases respectively, with 13 bases between them. CDR3 in DNA: TGTGCCAGCAGCTTGTGGGGGGACAGTCCCTACGAGCAGTACTTC. It translates to CASSLWGDSPYEQYF.

The chain combines TRBV10-3 with TRBJ2-1; weak D call: TRBD2 (5 bases). CDR3 length: 14 amino acids. CDR1 and CDR2 (germline): ENHRY, SYGVKD. V was pared by 4 bases and J by 4 bases, with 11 bases between. DNA of the CDR3: TGTGCCATCAGTGGGGCAGCGGCGTACAATGAGCAGTTCTTC. Translation: CAISGAAAYNEQFF.

The chain has TRBV6-4 and TRBJ1-5, with unresolved D. Germline CDR1 reads MRHNA; CDR2 reads SNTAGT. The V gene lost 2 bases and the J gene lost 0 bases, with 11 bases spanning the gap. The CDR3 runs 16 residues. The CDR3 DNA is TGTGCCAGCAGTGACCCCAACAGATATAGCAATCAGCCCCAGCATTTT. Encoded protein: CASSDPNRYSNQPQHF.

The chain combines TRBV9 with TRBJ2-3; D is perhaps TRBD2 (6 bases). This CDR3 spans 15 amino acids. The V end was cut by 0 bases, the J end by 2 bases, with 10 bases between. CDR1 SGDLS and CDR2 YYNGEE come from the germline V gene. Here the CDR3 DNA reads TGTGCCAGCAGCGTAGGAGGAGGGTTCACAGATACGCAGTATTTT. Protein product: CASSVGGGFTDTQYF.

This rearrangement joins TRBV5-4 to TRBJ2-7, with TRBD2 identical over 15 bases. The CDR3 is 16 amino acids. V gave up 4 bases and J gave up 5 bases; unmatched junction bases: 7. Per the germline V gene, CDR1 is SGHNT and CDR2 is YYREEE (reference sequence). DNA for the CDR3: TGTGCCAGCAGCAGCGCAGGACTAGCGGGAGGGGACGAGCAGTACTTC. Translation: CASSSAGLAGGDEQYF.

V usage is TRBV4-1 and J usage is TRBJ2-7; 7 nucleotides match TRBD2. Germline CDR1 is MGHRA and CDR2 is YSYEKL. V gave up 3 bases and J gave up 3 bases; unmatched junction bases: 8. The CDR3 loop spans 15 amino acids. The CDR3: CASSQGLASGYEQYF. CDR3 sequence (DNA): TGCGCCAGCAGCCAGGGACTCGCTAGCGGCTACGAGCAGTACTTC.

The genes are TRBV18 and TRBJ2-7, with 8 bases aligning to TRBD1. Germline V lookup: CDR1 KGHSH, CDR2 LQKENI. V gave up 3 bases and J gave up 3 bases; unmatched junction bases: 7. The CDR3 sequence is 15 residues long. Here the CDR3 DNA reads TGTGCCAGCTCACCCCCGGGACAGGAAGGCTACGAGCAGTACTTC. As protein: CASSPPGQEGYEQYF.

This sequence joins TRBV28 and TRBJ1-3, with unresolved D. The CDR3 sequence is 14 residues long. V shed 3 bases and J shed 3 bases, with 9 bases lying between them. Per germline, CDR1 MDHEN and CDR2 SYDVKM. CDR3 loop: CASSLQVNGNTIYF. CDR3 nucleotide sequence: TGTGCCAGCAGTTTGCAGGTTAATGGAAACACCATATATTTT. Full variable domain (rest looked up from reference TRBV28 and TRBJ1-3): DVKVTQSSRYLVKRTGEKVFLECVQDMDHENMFWYRQDPGLGLRLIYFSYDVKMKEKGDIPEGYSVSREKKERFSLILESASTNQTSMYLCASSLQVNGNTIYFGEGSWLTVV.

The genes are TRBV4-1 and TRBJ1-5; TRBD1 matches at 7 bases. J lost 5 bases, V lost 0 bases, and 4 bases had no gene match. The CDR3 is 15 residues long. Germline V CDR1 and CDR2: MGHRA, YSYEKL. Here the CDR3 reads CASSQDLTGHQPQHF. CDR3 coding DNA: TGCGCCAGCAGCCAAGACCTGACAGGGCATCAGCCCCAGCATTTT.

The CDR3, as DNA: TGCGCCAGCAGTCCCTTTGGCGGGAGGAACTCCTACGAGCAGTACTTC. Its protein is CASSPFGGRNSYEQYF. The chain combines TRBV4-1 with TRBJ2-7, with TRBD2 matching 8 bases. The CDR3 has 16 amino acids. The ends lost 6 bases at V and 0 bases at J; junction bases unmatched: 10. Looked up from germline, CDR1 is MGHRA and CDR2 is YSYEKL.

The gene calls are TRBV6-1 and TRBJ2-2, with a possible D match to TRBD2 (7 bases). CDR3 length: 14 amino acids. The V gene lost 2 bases and the J gene lost 6 bases, with 10 bases spanning the gap. CDR1 is MNHNS and CDR2 is SASEGT in the germline V gene. CDR3 sequence: CASSERGGPGELFF. DNA for the CDR3: TGTGCCAGCAGTGAAAGGGGGGGCCCCGGGGAGCTGTTTTTT.

This clone has only one observation. The rearrangement links TRBV29-1 to TRBJ2-1; 11 bases fit TRBD2. CDR1 SQVTM and CDR2 ANQGSEA come from the germline V gene. The CDR3 length is 14 residues. J was trimmed by 9 bases and V by 6 bases; bases with no gene match: 10. The CDR3 bases are TGCAGCGTCCCTACTAGCGGGAGTATGAGTGAGCAGTTCTTC. Translated: CSVPTSGSMSEQFF.

The rearrangement joins TRBV29-1 to TRBJ1-4; D perhaps matches TRBD1 (5 bases). The CDR3 covers 13 residues. Germline V lookup: CDR1 SQVTM, CDR2 ANQGSEA. Trimming stripped 5 bases from V and 5 bases from J, with 12 bases between. The DNA for the CDR3 is TGCAGCGTTCGGGACGCAGGAAATGAAAAACTGTTTTTT. Protein product: CSVRDAGNEKLFF.

CDR3 DNA: TGTGCCAGCAGTTCGAGGACAGGCAAGCAGTACTTC. Protein: CASSSRTGKQYF. J is TRBJ2-7 and V is TRBV27, with 7 bases lining up with TRBD1. CDR1 and CDR2 (germline): MNHEY, SMNVEV (reference sequence). The CDR3 consists of 12 residues. Trimming took 4 bases from V and 8 from J; bases not matched to a gene: 5.

The genes are TRBV4-2 and TRBJ1-3, with D uncertain. Trimming shortened V by 0 bases and J by 3 bases, and 15 bases separated the two germline ends. The CDR3 covers 17 residues. Germline CDR1 reads LGHNA; CDR2 reads YNFKEQ. The DNA of the CDR3 is TGTGCCAGCAGCCAAGATATTGGCCGCGAGGATGGAAACACCATATATTTT. Residues: CASSQDIGREDGNTIYF.

The chain uses TRBV1 and TRBJ2-7; TRBD2, as called in the table, went unchecked against the DNA. TRBV1 is marked as a pseudogene. The CDR3 loop spans 16 amino acids. The CDR3 nucleotides read TGCACCAGCAGCCCCGGTCTAGCGGGAGGTTCCTACGAGCAGTACTTC. Its translation is CTSSPGLAGGSYEQYF.

The J gene is TRBJ2-2, the V gene TRBV6-5; 8 bases are shared with TRBD1. V lost 6 bases to trimming and J lost 3 bases; unmatched junction nucleotides: 3. CDR3 length equals 14 residues. Germline CDR1 and CDR2: MNHEY and SVGAGI. CDR3 sequence: CASRRDRYTGELFF. The DNA of the CDR3 is TGTGCCAGCAGGCGGGACAGGTACACCGGGGAGCTGTTTTTT.

The gene calls are TRBV5-1 and TRBJ1-2; D may be TRBD1 (6 bases). Trimming left V 0 bases short and J 2 bases short, with 14 bases between. CDR3 length equals 16 residues. Per germline, CDR1 SGHRS and CDR2 YFSETQ. This CDR3 reads CASSLGEGDDNYGYTF. CDR3 DNA: TGCGCCAGCAGCTTGGGGGAGGGGGACGACAACTATGGCTACACCTTC.

The chain links TRBV7-7 to TRBJ1-5, with a tentative D call TRBD1 (5 bases). The CDR3 has 16 residues. Trimming took off 2 bases at V and 1 base at J, with 12 bases between the two ends. From germline, CDR1 is SSHAT and CDR2 FNYEAQ (reference sequence). This chain's CDR3 is CASSLLEGRSNQPQHF. For the CDR3, the DNA is TGTGCCAGCAGCTTATTGGAGGGGAGAAGCAATCAGCCCCAGCATTTT.

The rearrangement joins TRBV30 to TRBJ2-3; a possible D gene is TRBD2 (5 bases). The V end was cut by 4 bases, the J end by 4 bases, with 15 bases between. Germline CDR1 and CDR2: GTSNPN and SVGIG (reference sequence). The CDR3 totals 14 residues. The CDR3 region has the DNA TGTGCCTGGAATGAGGGATCACACCCAGATACGCAGTATTTT. It encodes CAWNEGSHPDTQYF. Combining the CDR3 with reference TRBV30 and TRBJ2-3 gives the whole variable domain SQTIHQWPATLVQPVGSPLSLECTVEGTSNPNLYWYRQAAGRGLQLLFYSVGIGQISSEVPQNLSASRPQDRQFILSSKKLLLSDSGFYLCAWNEGSHPDTQYFGPGTRLTVL.

V usage is TRBV5-4 and J usage is TRBJ2-1; TRBD2 agrees at 14 bases. Trimming cost V 3 bases and J 1 base; bases outside gene matches: 6. The CDR3 covers 18 residues. The germline gives CDR1 SGHNT, CDR2 YYREEE (reference sequence). CDR3 in amino acids: CASSSRTSGRSSYNEQFF. CDR3 DNA sequence: TGTGCCAGCAGCTCAAGGACTAGCGGGAGGTCGTCCTACAATGAGCAGTTCTTC.

V gene TRBV19 combines with J gene TRBJ2-1; 7 nucleotides align to TRBD2. From germline, CDR1 is LNHDA and CDR2 SQIVND (reference sequence). The CDR3 runs 14 residues. J lost 0 bases, V lost 4 bases, and 0 bases had no gene match. CDR3 nucleotide sequence: TGTGCCAGTAGTAGCGGGAGCTCCTACAATGAGCAGTTCTTC. Encoded protein: CASSSGSSYNEQFF.